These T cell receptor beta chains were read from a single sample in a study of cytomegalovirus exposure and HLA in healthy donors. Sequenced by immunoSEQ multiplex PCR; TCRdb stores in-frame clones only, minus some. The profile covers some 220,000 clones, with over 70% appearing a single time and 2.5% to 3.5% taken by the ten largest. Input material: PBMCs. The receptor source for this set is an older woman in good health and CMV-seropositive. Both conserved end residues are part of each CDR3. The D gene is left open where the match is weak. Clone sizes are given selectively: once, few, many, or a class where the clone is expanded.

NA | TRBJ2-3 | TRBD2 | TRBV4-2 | TGTGCCAGCAGCCAAGCATTAGCGGGACTAAGCACAGATACGCAGTATTTT | CASSQALAGLSTDTQYF
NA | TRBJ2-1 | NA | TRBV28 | TGTGCCAGCAGTTTAAGGGGCTCCTACAATGAGCAGTTCTTC | CASSLRGSYNEQFF
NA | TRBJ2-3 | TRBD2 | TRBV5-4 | TGTGCCAGCAGCCTCGGACTAGCGGGAGAGACAGATACGCAGTATTTT | CASSLGLAGETDTQYF
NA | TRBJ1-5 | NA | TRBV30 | TGTGCCTGGAGTGTACAGGGCAATCAGCCCCAGCATTTT | CAWSVQGNQPQHF
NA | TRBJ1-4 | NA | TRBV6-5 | TGTGCCAGCAGCAGAGACGTCTTTGCGGGAGAAAAACTGTTTTTT | CASSRDVFAGEKLFF
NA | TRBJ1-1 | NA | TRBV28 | TGTGCCAGCAGGTTAACGGGGGTATGGTCCACTGAAGCTTTCTTT | CASRLTGVWSTEAFF
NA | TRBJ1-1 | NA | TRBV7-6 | TGTGCCAGCAGCCTAGGGGCTATCTTCACTGAAGCTTTCTTT | CASSLGAIFTEAFF
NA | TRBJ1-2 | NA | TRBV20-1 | TGCAGTGCTAGAGATATAGCGGTGAACACCTTC | CSARDIAVNTF
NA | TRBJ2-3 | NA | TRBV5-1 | TGCGCCAGCAGCTTGCTACTTGGGAGACCGAGAACAGATACGCAGTATTTT | CASSLLLGRPRTDTQYF
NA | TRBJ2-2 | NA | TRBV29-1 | TGCAGCGTTGTCGTGGGCAGGAACACCGGGGAGCTGTTTTTT | CSVVVGRNTGELFF
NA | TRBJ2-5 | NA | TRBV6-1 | TGTGCCAGCAGTGAAGTTGCGGGAGAGACCCAGTACTTC | CASSEVAGETQYF
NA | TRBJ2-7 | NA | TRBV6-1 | TGTGCCAGCAGTGTGGTGGGAGTTGGTGAGCAGTACTTC | CASSVVGVGEQYF
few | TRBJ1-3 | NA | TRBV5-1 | TGCGCCAGCAGCTTGGGCGAAGGGGCTGGAAACACCATATATTTT | CASSLGEGAGNTIYF
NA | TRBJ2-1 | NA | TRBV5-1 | TGCGCCAGCAGCCCCTCGGGGGCCTACAATGAGCAGTTCTTC | CASSPSGAYNEQFF
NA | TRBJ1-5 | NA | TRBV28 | TGTGCCAGCAGTTTAGCGGTGAGCCAGCCCCAGCATTTT | CASSLAVSQPQHF
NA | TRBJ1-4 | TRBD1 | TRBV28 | TGTGCCAGCAGTTTGGAGGGGGCATTAGAAAAACTGTTTTTT | CASSLEGALEKLFF
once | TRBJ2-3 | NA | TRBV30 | TGTGCCTGGAGTCCAACGGGGAGGCGCCGCACAGATACGCAGTATTTT | CAWSPTGRRRTDTQYF
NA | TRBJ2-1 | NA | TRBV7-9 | TGTGCCAGCAGCGTGGGGGGAGAACTCTACAATGAGCAGTTCTTC | CASSVGGELYNEQFF
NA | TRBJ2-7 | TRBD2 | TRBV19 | TGTGCCAGTAGTAGCGGGACTAGCGGATCTTACTACGAGCAGTACTTC | CASSSGTSGSYYEQYF
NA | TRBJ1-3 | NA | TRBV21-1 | TGTGCCAGCAGCAAAGCTCAGGGGCCCATATATTTT | CASSKAQGPIYF
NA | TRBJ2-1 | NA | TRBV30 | TGTGCCTGGAGTGCATTAGTCGGTGAGCAGTTCTTC | CAWSALVGEQFF
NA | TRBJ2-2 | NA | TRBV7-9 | TGTGCCAGCAGCTTATCTGGGAGGAACACCGGGGAGCTGTTTTTT | CASSLSGRNTGELFF
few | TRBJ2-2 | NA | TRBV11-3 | TGTGCCAGCAGCTTAGGCCCAGTAAACACCGGGGAGCTGTTTTTT | CASSLGPVNTGELFF
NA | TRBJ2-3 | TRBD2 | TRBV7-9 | TGTGCCAGCAGCTCCCTGTGGTCAGCGGGGACAGATACGCAGTATTTT | CASSSLWSAGTDTQYF
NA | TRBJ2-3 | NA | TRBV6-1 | TGTGCCAGCAGTGCAAAAAGCGTTAGCACAGATACGCAGTATTTT | CASSAKSVSTDTQYF
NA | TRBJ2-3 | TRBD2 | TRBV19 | TGTGCCAGTAGTCCCCGACTACTAGCGATGACTCGGGATACGCAGTATTTT | CASSPRLLAMTRDTQYF
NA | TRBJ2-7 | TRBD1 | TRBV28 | TGTGCCAGCAGTTATGTGGACTCGGACAGGAGCTCCTACGAGCAGTACTTC | CASSYVDSDRSSYEQYF
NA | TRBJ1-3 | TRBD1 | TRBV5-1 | TGCGCCAGCAGCACCAGGGGGTTCGGAAACACCATATATTTT | CASSTRGFGNTIYF
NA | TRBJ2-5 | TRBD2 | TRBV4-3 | TGCGCCAGCAGCCGTTTCCTAGCGGGGGAAGAGACCCAGTACTTC | CASSRFLAGEETQYF
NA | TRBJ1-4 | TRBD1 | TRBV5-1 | TGCGCCAGCAAACAGGGGATCGGTGAAAAACTGTTTTTT | CASKQGIGEKLFF
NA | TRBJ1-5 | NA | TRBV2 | TGTGCCAGCAGTGGTCGGACAGAGGATCAGCCCCAGCATTTT | CASSGRTEDQPQHF
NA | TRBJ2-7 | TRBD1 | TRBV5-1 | TGCGCCAGCAGCGTGGGACAGGGATTGGACGAGCAGTACTTC | CASSVGQGLDEQYF
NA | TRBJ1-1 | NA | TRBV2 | TGTGCCAGCAGTGTCAATAGGGAACAGGTAGCTTTCTTT | CASSVNREQVAFF
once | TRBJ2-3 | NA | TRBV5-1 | TGCGCCAGCAGTATAGACTTGTGGACAGATACGCAGTATTTT | CASSIDLWTDTQYF
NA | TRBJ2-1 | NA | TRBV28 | TGTGCCAGCAGTTTGGCCCACAATGAGCAGTTCTTC | CASSLAHNEQFF
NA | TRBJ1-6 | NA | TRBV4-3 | TGCGCCAGCAGCCCCAGATCAGGGGAGGGTATGCGTTCACCCCTCCACTTT | CASSPRSGEGMRSPLHF
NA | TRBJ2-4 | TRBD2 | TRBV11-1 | TGTGCCAGCAGCTTCCGGGGCGGGGGGAACATTCAGTACTTC | CASSFRGGGNIQYF
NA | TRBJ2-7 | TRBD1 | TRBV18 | TGTGCCAGCTCACGCGACAGGGGGCCAGGCGAGCAGTACTTC | CASSRDRGPGEQYF
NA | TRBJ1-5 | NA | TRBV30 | TGTGCCTGGAGTGTAACAGGGTCCAATCAGCCCCAGCATTTT | CAWSVTGSNQPQHF
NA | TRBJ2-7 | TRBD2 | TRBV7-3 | TGTGCCAGCAGCTTAGTCGCTAGCGGGGAAAGGGAGCAGTACTTC | CASSLVASGEREQYF
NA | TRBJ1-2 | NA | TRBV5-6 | TGTGCCAGCAGCTTGGACAGAGCAGCCTTCTATGGCTACACCTTC | CASSLDRAAFYGYTF
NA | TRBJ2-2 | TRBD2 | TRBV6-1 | TGTGCCAGCAGGGAGGGAGGGGCCGGGGAGCTGTTTTTT | CASREGGAGELFF
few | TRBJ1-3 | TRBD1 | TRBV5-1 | TGCGCCAGCAGCAGGGAGACAGGGAAAGGAAACACCATATATTTT | CASSRETGKGNTIYF
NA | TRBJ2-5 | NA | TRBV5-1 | TGCGCCAGCAGCCCGCGAGTTGGGAGGGAGACCCAGTACTTC | CASSPRVGRETQYF
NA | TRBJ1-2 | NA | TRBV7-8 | TGTGCCAGCAGCTTAGGGAGAGGCAACTATGGCTACACCTTC | CASSLGRGNYGYTF
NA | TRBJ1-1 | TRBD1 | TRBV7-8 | TGTGCCAGCAGCTCACGGACAGGGATGAACACTGAAGCTTTCTTT | CASSSRTGMNTEAFF